In its sample, the clone carrying this T cell receptor beta chain was seen once. The V segment lost 8 bases and the J segment 7 bases; nucleotides outside the gene matches: 2. CDR3 size: 11 residues. Per the germline V gene, CDR1 is MNHNY and CDR2 is SVGAGI (reference sequence). These data come from a study of T cell changes during pregnancy in multiple sclerosis. Profiling relied on immunoSEQ multiplex PCR, and the TCRdb table lists in-frame clones only, not all of them. The sample has about 70,000 clones; 85% to 95% are singletons. The chain has TRBV6-6 and TRBJ2-3; 8 nucleotides align to TRBD1. The sequence was obtained from a female donor with multiple sclerosis, enrolled in a pregnancy study. Source: peripheral blood, taken before pregnancy. The CDR3 here is CASQGAYTQYF. CDR3 bases: TGTGCCAGCCAGGGGGCTTATACGCAGTATTTT.